Presented here are 7 T cell receptor beta chains from one specimen sequenced in a study of shared clonotypes between healthy human individuals. Libraries were prepared by immunoSEQ multiplex PCR; TCRdb keeps only in-frame clonotypes and omits some of them. The table records approximately 2.5 million clones, approximately 93% of them present only once. The specimen sequenced was naive CD4+ T cells from PBMCs. Subset reported: CD45RA+ positively selected. The receptors stem from a man between 18 and 29 years old in good health. Some clones in this sample may be carry-over from other donors' samples.

The genes are TRBV7-9 and TRBJ2-5; D not certain. CDR3 length: 14 amino acids. Germline-derived CDR1 and CDR2 are SEHNR and FQNEAQ (reference sequence). Trimming stripped 8 bases from V and 3 bases from J, with 16 bases between. CDR3 in amino acids: CASSLMVGEETQYF. In DNA, the CDR3 is TGTGCCAGCTCGCTTATGGTAGGCGAAGAGACCCAGTACTTC.

On this clone itself: This CDR3 is also generated by other DNA sequences in the sample. The chain couples TRBV27 to TRBJ2-5; 8 bases agree with TRBD1. The CDR3 runs to 14 residues. Per the germline V gene, CDR1 is MNHEY and CDR2 is SMNVEV (reference sequence). The V and J ends lost 3 bases and 5 bases, in that order; junction bases with no gene match: 5. The CDR3 region is CASSLAGGRETQYF. CDR3 DNA sequence: TGTGCCAGCAGTTTGGCAGGGGGCCGGGAGACCCAGTACTTC.

This sequence joins TRBV28 and TRBJ2-1, with a tentative D call TRBD2 (6 bases). With 7 bases removed from V and 3 bases from J, the gap between germline ends came to 25 bases. Per the germline V gene, CDR1 is MDHEN and CDR2 is SYDVKM. The CDR3 sequence is 18 residues long. CDR3 protein: CASTLWRGEGLGYNEQFF. CDR3 bases: TGTGCCAGCACCCTTTGGAGGGGCGAGGGACTGGGCTACAATGAGCAGTTCTTC. The whole variable domain, remainder taken from reference TRBV28 and TRBJ2-1, is DVKVTQSSRYLVKRTGEKVFLECVQDMDHENMFWYRQDPGLGLRLIYFSYDVKMKEKGDIPEGYSVSREKKERFSLILESASTNQTSMYLCASTLWRGEGLGYNEQFFGPGTRLTVL.

The CDR3, as DNA: TGTGCCAGCAGCCTCGTTATGGCTAGCGGGAGCTACGAGCAGTACTTC. This encodes CASSLVMASGSYEQYF. V and J are TRBV7-2 and TRBJ2-7, with 10 bases fitting TRBD2. CDR1 and CDR2 (germline): SGHTA, FQGNSA. The CDR3 has 16 residues. V shed 5 bases and J 3 bases; nucleotides not matched to a gene: 10.

The chain is built from TRBV7-3 and TRBJ2-6; weak D call: TRBD1 (6 bases). This CDR3 is built from 17 residues. CDR1 is SGHTA and CDR2 is FQGTGA in the germline V gene. V was trimmed by 5 bases and J by 2 bases, leaving 16 bases between them. CDR3 nucleotide sequence: TGTGCCAGCAGCCTACTCCCCCAGGGGACTGGGGCCAACGTCCTGACTTTC. Encoded protein: CASSLLPQGTGANVLTF.

The chain employs TRBV5-4 and TRBJ2-2; D is uncertain. The CDR3 length is 15 residues. From germline, CDR1 is SGHNT and CDR2 YYREEE (reference sequence). Trimming took 4 bases from V and 2 from J, leaving 12 bases between them. As DNA, the CDR3 is TGTGCCAGCAGCGTGGGGATCAGAAACACCGGGGAGCTGTTTTTT. This sequence encodes CASSVGIRNTGELFF.

The chain has TRBV7-2 and TRBJ2-1; D ambiguous. CDR3 size: 15 residues. V gave up 3 bases and J gave up 1 base, with 10 bases separating them. The germline gives CDR1 SGHTA, CDR2 FQGNSA. CDR3 DNA: TGTGCCAGCAGCTTGTATTCCCCGTCCTACAATGAGCAGTTCTTC. Protein product: CASSLYSPSYNEQFF.